These 18 T cell receptor beta chains were sequenced from one sample in a study of shared clonotypes between healthy human individuals. The assay was immunoSEQ multiplex PCR, and TCRdb's table has in-frame clones only and misses some. Among 2 million to 2.5 million clones, around 93% were seen once, and the ten largest hold approximately 0.41%. The specimen was naive CD4+ T cells from PBMCs. Stated subset: CD45RA+ positively selected. These receptors came from a man aged 18 to 30 in good health. Some clones in this sample may be carry-over from other donors' samples.

CDR3 protein: CASSLTARQPQHF. The CDR3 DNA reads TGTGCCAGCAGCTTAACGGCACGACAGCCCCAGCATTTT. V gene TRBV7-2 combines with J gene TRBJ1-5; D is unclear. Germline V gene sequence: CDR1 SGHTA, CDR2 FQGNSA. Trimming took 2 bases from V and 7 from J, leaving 9 bases between them. The CDR3 totals 13 residues.

This clone was recorded only once. The chain combines TRBV5-4 with TRBJ2-5, with TRBD2 identical over 10 bases. Germline values: CDR1 SGHNT, CDR2 YYREEE (reference sequence). This CDR3 comprises 15 residues. V lost 9 bases to trimming and J lost 7 bases; unmatched junction nucleotides: 15. Here the CDR3 DNA reads TGTGCCATCACCCCTGGAGGACTAGCGGAGGGGACCCAGTACTTC. Translating gives CAITPGGLAEGTQYF. The variable domain in full, with the rest retrieved from reference TRBV5-4 and TRBJ2-5, is ETGVTQSPTHLIKTRGQQVTLRCSSQSGHNTVSWYQQALGQGPQFIFQYYREEENGRGNFPPRFSGLQFPNYSSELNVNALELDDSALYLCAITPGGLAEGTQYFGPGTRLLVL.

This sequence joins TRBV29-1 and TRBJ2-2; a weak D match, TRBD1 (6 bases). Per the germline V gene, CDR1 is SQVTM and CDR2 is ANQGSEA. The CDR3 runs 12 residues. The CDR3 nucleotides are TGCGGGGAACAGGGCCGGGACGGGGAGCTGTTTTTT. The encoded protein is CGEQGRDGELFF.

The chain combines TRBV7-9 with TRBJ2-2, with TRBD2 as a possible D gene (5 bases). The germline V gene has CDR1 SEHNR and CDR2 FQNEAQ (reference sequence). Trimming took 5 bases from V and 1 from J, leaving 8 bases between them. The CDR3 extends over 14 amino acids. CDR3 region: CASSERGNTGELFF. The CDR3, as DNA: TGTGCCAGCAGCGAACGGGGGAACACCGGGGAGCTGTTTTTT.

The chain recombines TRBV4-1 with TRBJ2-7; maybe TRBD2 (6 bases). Trimming stripped 4 bases from V and 4 bases from J, with 11 bases between. This CDR3 has 13 amino acids. Per the germline V gene, CDR1 is MGHRA and CDR2 is YSYEKL. Here the CDR3 DNA reads TGCGCCAGCAGCCCGGGACTTGGATACGAGCAGTACTTC. Translation: CASSPGLGYEQYF.

The V gene is TRBV27, the J gene TRBJ1-6; 9 bases line up with TRBD1. The CDR3 runs to 13 residues. With 6 bases clipped from V and 7 bases from J, the junction kept 1 base outside the gene matches. Germline V gives CDR1 MNHEY, CDR2 SMNVEV (reference sequence). CDR3: CASRGQGNSPLHF. In DNA form, the CDR3 reads TGTGCCAGCAGAGGACAGGGGAATTCACCCCTCCACTTT.

On this clone itself: This same CDR3 is encoded by further DNA sequences in the sample. The chain combines TRBV4-1 with TRBJ2-1, with 10 bases fitting TRBD1. The CDR3 sequence is 15 residues long. J lost 6 bases, V lost 2 bases, and 4 bases had no gene match. CDR1 and CDR2 (germline): MGHRA, YSYEKL. This CDR3 reads CASSQPGQGVNEQFF. CDR3 coding DNA: TGCGCCAGCAGCCAACCCGGACAGGGGGTCAATGAGCAGTTCTTC.

The chain links TRBV4-2 to TRBJ2-5; 10 nucleotides align to TRBD2. The junction had 6 bases not matched to a gene; V was cut back by 3 bases and J by 5 bases. This CDR3 is 15 amino acids long. CDR1 is LGHNA, CDR2 YNFKEQ, per germline. CDR3 sequence (DNA): TGTGCCAGCAGCCAGCTGACTAGCGGGCTGGAGACCCAGTACTTC. It yields the protein CASSQLTSGLETQYF.

The rearrangement uses TRBV28 and TRBJ2-7; D may match TRBD1 or TRBD2 (6 bases each). This CDR3 comprises 15 residues. The germline V gene encodes CDR1 MDHEN and CDR2 SYDVKM. V was shortened by 5 bases and J by 7 bases, with 21 bases between the two germline ends. The CDR3: CASSPSQMGAGEQYF. The CDR3 coding sequence is TGTGCCAGCAGTCCAAGCCAGATGGGGGCGGGGGAGCAGTACTTC.

The rearrangement links TRBV28 to TRBJ2-7, with D possibly matching TRBD2 (5 bases). The germline V gene encodes CDR1 MDHEN and CDR2 SYDVKM. This CDR3 contains 15 residues. V was cut by 7 bases and J by 3 bases, with 19 bases left in between. The CDR3 bases are TGTGCCAGCACCCCGTCGGGCGGGCCCCGCTACGAGCAGTACTTC. Translating gives CASTPSGGPRYEQYF.

J is TRBJ2-2 and V is TRBV5-1, with D maybe TRBD1 (6 bases). CDR1 and CDR2 from the germline V gene are SGHRS and YFSETQ. This CDR3 is built from 15 residues. Deletions cut 5 bases from V and 4 bases from J, with 15 bases between. CDR3 bases: TGCGCCAGCAGGCCCGCCAGGGGTGCCACCGGGGAGCTGTTTTTT. This codes for CASRPARGATGELFF.

CDR3 sequence reads: CASSLAGGGNQPQHF. CDR3 bases: TGTGCCAGCAGTTTAGCTGGTGGGGGTAATCAGCCCCAGCATTTT. The gene calls are TRBV27 and TRBJ1-5; possible D gene TRBD1, 5 bases. The germline gives CDR1 MNHEY, CDR2 SMNVEV (reference sequence). Trimming took off 2 bases at V and 4 bases at J, with 12 bases between the two ends. The CDR3 loop spans 15 amino acids.

J is TRBJ2-1 and V is TRBV15, with 8 bases aligning to TRBD2. Germline loops: CDR1 LNHNV, CDR2 YYDKDF (reference sequence). The CDR3 extends over 16 amino acids. Unmatched junction bases numbered 9, after V lost 0 bases and J lost 8 bases. The CDR3 sequence is CATSRDLGTRSDEQFF. Written as DNA, the CDR3 is TGTGCCACCAGCAGAGATTTGGGGACTAGGAGCGATGAGCAGTTCTTC. Supplemented by reference TRBV15 and TRBJ2-1, the full variable domain reads DAMVIQNPRYQVTQFGKPVTLSCSQTLNHNVMYWYQQKSSQAPKLLFHYYDKDFNNEADTPDNFQSRRPNTSFCFLDIRSPGLGDTAMYLCATSRDLGTRSDEQFFGPGTRLTVL.

The chain employs TRBV7-6 and TRBJ2-1; TRBD2 might be the D (7 bases). From germline, CDR1 is SGHVS and CDR2 FNYEAQ. CDR3 length: 20 residues. Between the trimmed V and J ends, which lost 5 bases and 0 bases, there was a span of 26 bases. CDR3 residues: CASSPEVGTLAPSSYNEQFF. For the CDR3, the DNA is TGTGCCAGCAGCCCCGAGGTGGGGACACTAGCGCCGAGCTCCTACAATGAGCAGTTCTTC.

The V call is TRBV27, the J call TRBJ2-4; D unresolved. The length of the CDR3 is 14 residues. From germline, CDR1 is MNHEY and CDR2 SMNVEV (reference sequence). Between the trimmed V and J ends, which lost 4 bases and 6 bases, there was a span of 13 bases. The CDR3 bases are TGTGCCAGCAGTTACGACCCATCCGGAAACATTCAGTACTTC. Protein sequence: CASSYDPSGNIQYF.

About this clone: The same CDR3 also results from other DNA sequences found in this sample. V usage is TRBV18 and J usage is TRBJ2-2; D may be TRBD1 (5 bases). V dropped 0 bases and J dropped 6 bases, with 8 bases sitting between them. Germline CDR1 KGHSH, CDR2 LQKENI. The CDR3 loop spans 14 amino acids. This chain's CDR3 is CASSPPGVPGELFF. The CDR3 DNA follows: TGTGCCAGCTCACCACCAGGGGTGCCCGGGGAGCTGTTTTTT.

J is TRBJ2-1 and V is TRBV6-4, with a weak D call TRBD1 (5 bases). Germline V gene lookup returns CDR1 MRHNA and CDR2 SNTAGT. The CDR3 loop spans 13 amino acids. The V gene lost 10 bases and the J gene lost 8 bases, with 18 bases spanning the gap. DNA of the CDR3: TGTGCCACCGCCGCCAGGGTGTTCCATGAGCAGTTCTTC. As protein: CATAARVFHEQFF.

This rearrangement joins TRBV7-3 to TRBJ2-1; D gene uncertain. Trimming shortened V by 0 bases and J by 5 bases, and 8 bases separated the two germline ends. The germline gives CDR1 SGHTA, CDR2 FQGTGA. The CDR3 runs 14 residues. CDR3 protein: CASSLTGKNNEQFF. Here the CDR3 DNA reads TGTGCCAGCAGCTTAACGGGCAAAAACAATGAGCAGTTCTTC.